Sequencing of this T cell receptor (beta chain) was carried out in a study of blood T cell repertoires in COVID-19. Study information: Spain, Italy and the United States supplied samples that represented acute and convalescent COVID-19. In each case, the material was cDNA or gDNA derived from T cells, B-cell-depleted T cells, or PBMCs.

In the original analysis: The authors estimated nucleated cell counts from reference gene primer amplification. The assay was immunoSEQ multiplex PCR, and TCRdb's table has in-frame clones only and misses some. V, J and clone size reflect that table, while D and trimming were determined from the DNA. The table includes approximately 69,000 clones, roughly 83% detected once. The clonotype was recovered from a woman aged 80 or over with acute or convalescent COVID-19. The sample was peripheral blood.

The CDR3 sequence: CASSLRLDSYEQYF. In DNA, the CDR3 is TGTGCCAGCAGCTTAAGACTGGACTCCTACGAGCAGTACTTC. The V call is TRBV11-2, the J call TRBJ2-7, with D unresolved. Trimming cost V 2 bases and J 0 bases, with 8 bases left between them. CDR1 is SGHAT, CDR2 FQNNGV, per germline. The CDR3 extends over 14 amino acids.